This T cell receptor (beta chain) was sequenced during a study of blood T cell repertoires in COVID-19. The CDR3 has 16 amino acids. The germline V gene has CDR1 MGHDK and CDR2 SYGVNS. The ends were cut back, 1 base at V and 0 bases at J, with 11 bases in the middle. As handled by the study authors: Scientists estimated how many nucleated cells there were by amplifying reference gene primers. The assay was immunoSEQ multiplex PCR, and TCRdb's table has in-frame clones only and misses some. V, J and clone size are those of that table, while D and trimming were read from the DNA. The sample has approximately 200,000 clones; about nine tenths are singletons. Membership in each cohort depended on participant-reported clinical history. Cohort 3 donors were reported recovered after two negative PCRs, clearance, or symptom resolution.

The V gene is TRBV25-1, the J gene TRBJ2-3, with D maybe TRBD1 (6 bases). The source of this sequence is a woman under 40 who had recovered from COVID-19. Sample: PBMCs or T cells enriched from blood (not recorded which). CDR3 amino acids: CASSEFGDISTDTQYF. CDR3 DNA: TGTGCCAGCAGTGAATTCGGGGACATAAGCACAGATACGCAGTATTTT. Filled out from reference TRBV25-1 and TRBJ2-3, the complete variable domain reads EADIYQTPRYLVIGTGKKITLECSQTMGHDKMYWYQQDPGMELHLIHYSYGVNSTEKGDLSSESTVSRIRTEHFPLTLESARPSHTSQYLCASSEFGDISTDTQYFGPGTRLTVL.